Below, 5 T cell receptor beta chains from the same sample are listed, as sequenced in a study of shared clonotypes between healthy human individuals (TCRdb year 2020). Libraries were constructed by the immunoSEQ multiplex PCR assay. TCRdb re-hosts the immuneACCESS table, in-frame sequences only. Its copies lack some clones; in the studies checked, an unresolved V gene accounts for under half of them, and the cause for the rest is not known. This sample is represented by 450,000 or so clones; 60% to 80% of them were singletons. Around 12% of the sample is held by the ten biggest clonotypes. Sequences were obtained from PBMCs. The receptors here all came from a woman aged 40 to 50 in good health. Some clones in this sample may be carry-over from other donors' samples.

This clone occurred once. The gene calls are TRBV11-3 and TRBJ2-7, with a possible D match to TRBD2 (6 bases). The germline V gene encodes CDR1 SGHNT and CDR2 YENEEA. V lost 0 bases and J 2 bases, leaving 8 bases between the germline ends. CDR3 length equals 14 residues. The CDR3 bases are TGTGCCAGCAGCTTAGATGCGGGAACCTACGAGCAGTACTTC. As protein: CASSLDAGTYEQYF. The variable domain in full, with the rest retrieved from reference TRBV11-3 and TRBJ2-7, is EAGVVQSPRYKIIEKKQPVAFWCNPISGHNTLYWYLQNLGQGPELLIRYENEEAVDDSQLPKDRFSAERLKGVDSTLKIQPAELGDSAVYLCASSLDAGTYEQYFGPGTRLTVT.

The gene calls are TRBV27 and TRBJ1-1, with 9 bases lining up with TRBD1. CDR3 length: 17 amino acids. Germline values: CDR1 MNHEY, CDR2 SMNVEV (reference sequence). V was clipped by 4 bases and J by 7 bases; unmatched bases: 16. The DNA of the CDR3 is TGTGCCAGCAGTTGGACAGGGGCATACCTTTTGAACGGTGAAGCTTTCTTT. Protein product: CASSWTGAYLLNGEAFF.

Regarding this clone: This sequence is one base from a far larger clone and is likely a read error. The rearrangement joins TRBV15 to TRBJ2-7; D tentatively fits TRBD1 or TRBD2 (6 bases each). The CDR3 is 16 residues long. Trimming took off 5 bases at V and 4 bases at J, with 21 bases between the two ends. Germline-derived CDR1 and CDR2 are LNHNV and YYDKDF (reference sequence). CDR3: CATSDGGSAGIYEQYF. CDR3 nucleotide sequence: TGTGCCACCAGCGACGGGGGCTCAGCGGGTATATACGAGCAGTACTTC. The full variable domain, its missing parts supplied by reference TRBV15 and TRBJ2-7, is DAMVIQNPRYQVTQFGKPVTLSCSQTLNHNVMYWYQQKSSQAPKLLFHYYDKDFNNEADTPDNFQSRRPNTSFCFLDIRSPGLGDTAMYLCATSDGGSAGIYEQYFGPGTRLTVT.

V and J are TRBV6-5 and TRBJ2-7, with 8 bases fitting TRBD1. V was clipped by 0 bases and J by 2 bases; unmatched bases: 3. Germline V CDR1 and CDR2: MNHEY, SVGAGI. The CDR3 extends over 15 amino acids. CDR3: CASSYSGQATYEQYF. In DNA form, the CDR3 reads TGTGCCAGCAGTTACTCGGGACAGGCGACCTACGAGCAGTACTTC.

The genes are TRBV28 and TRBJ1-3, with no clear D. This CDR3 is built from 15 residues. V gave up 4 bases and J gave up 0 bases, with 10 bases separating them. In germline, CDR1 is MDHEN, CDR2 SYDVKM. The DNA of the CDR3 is TGTGCCAGCAGTTCAGGACGGACCTCTGGAAACACCATATATTTT. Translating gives CASSSGRTSGNTIYF.